These 25 T cell receptor beta chains were sequenced from one sample in a study of blood T cell repertoires in COVID-19 (dated by TCRdb to about 2020). The library was generated by the immunoSEQ multiplex PCR assay. Not all clones reach the TCRdb copy of this immuneACCESS table, which keeps in-frame sequences only. Checked studies attribute under half of the gap to unresolved V genes and leave the rest unexplained. The sample yields about 210,000 clones; around 80% were counted once. 8.2% of the sample lies in the top ten. The specimen sequenced was peripheral blood. The source of these receptors is a woman in her 50s with acute or convalescent COVID-19.

The chain uses TRBV27 and TRBJ2-7; 8 nucleotides match TRBD2. In germline, CDR1 is MNHEY, CDR2 SMNVEV (reference sequence). The CDR3 sequence is 13 residues long. Trimming took 5 bases from V and 6 from J; bases not matched to a gene: 6. CDR3 sequence: CASSPAGGSEQYF. CDR3 DNA: TGTGCCAGCAGTCCCGCGGGGGGTTCCGAGCAGTACTTC.

The rearrangement joins TRBV29-1 to TRBJ2-1, with 8 nucleotides matching TRBD2. This CDR3 has 16 residues. With V trimmed by 1 base and J by 7 bases, 12 bases remained unmatched. CDR1 SQVTM and CDR2 ANQGSEA come from the germline V gene. CDR3 in DNA: TGCAGCGTTGAAGCCCCCAGCGGGAGTCTGAGAAATGAGCAGTTCTTC. Translated, it gives CSVEAPSGSLRNEQFF.

In nucleotides, the CDR3 is TGTGCCAGCTCACCCGAGGTACTAGCGGGATTGGAGACCCAGTACTTC. Protein: CASSPEVLAGLETQYF. This chain links TRBV18 with TRBJ2-5, with 10 bases aligning to TRBD2. Germline V CDR1 and CDR2: KGHSH, LQKENI. Trimming cost V 3 bases and J 5 bases; bases outside gene matches: 9. The CDR3 sequence is 16 residues long.

V usage is TRBV10-2 and J usage is TRBJ2-5; the match to TRBD1 covers 10 bases. CDR1 WSHSY and CDR2 SAAADI come from the germline V gene. The CDR3 is 14 residues long. Trimming took 10 bases from V and 1 from J; bases not matched to a gene: 6. The CDR3 coding sequence is TGCGCCACCGGGACAGGGGTACTCCAAGAGACCCAGTACTTC. It encodes CATGTGVLQETQYF.

The genes are TRBV18 and TRBJ1-1; possibly TRBD1 for D (6 bases). From germline, CDR1 is KGHSH and CDR2 LQKENI. Deletions cut 3 bases from V and 1 base from J, with 9 bases between. The CDR3 is made up of 14 amino acids. CDR3: CASSPRGANTEAFF. The DNA of the CDR3 is TGTGCCAGCTCACCCAGGGGTGCGAACACTGAAGCTTTCTTT.

J is TRBJ2-5 and V is TRBV3-1 (or the pseudogene TRBV3-2); 8 positions match TRBD2. Germline V gene data show CDR1 as LGHDT and CDR2 as YNNKEL (reference sequence). V gave up 2 bases and J gave up 7 bases; unmatched junction bases: 12. This CDR3 region has 16 residues. The CDR3 region has the DNA TGTGCCAGCAGCCAACTAGCGGGCCTCACAATCGGGACCCAGTACTTC. Translation: CASSQLAGLTIGTQYF.

V usage is TRBV27 and J usage is TRBJ2-3; 9 bases align to TRBD1. Germline V gene lookup returns CDR1 MNHEY and CDR2 SMNVEV (reference sequence). The CDR3 runs 15 residues. Trimming at V came to 5 bases and at J to 3 bases, leaving 6 bases not matched to a gene. CDR3 sequence: CASSLTTGGTDTQYF. In DNA form, the CDR3 reads TGTGCCAGCAGTCTGACGACAGGGGGGACAGATACGCAGTATTTT.

The CDR3 region is CASNPGQGAIYEQYF. The CDR3 bases are TGCGCCAGCAATCCTGGACAGGGGGCGATCTACGAGCAGTACTTC. This chain uses TRBV10-2 with TRBJ2-7; TRBD1 aligns across 11 bases. Germline V gene sequence: CDR1 WSHSY, CDR2 SAAADI. The V and J ends lost 7 bases and 3 bases, in that order; junction bases with no gene match: 8. This CDR3 contains 15 residues.

The chain uses TRBV11-2 and TRBJ2-1, with TRBD2 as a possible D gene (6 bases). Germline V CDR1 and CDR2: SGHAT, FQNNGV. V lost 1 base and J lost 12, with 16 bases in between. This CDR3 comprises 14 residues. The CDR3 region has the DNA TGTGCCAGCAGCTTAGGGTTGATTCAGGAGGGGCAGTTCTTC. It translates to CASSLGLIQEGQFF.

To note about this clone: The junction departs from germline at one end; a sequencing error may be responsible. The same CDR3 also results from other DNA sequences found in this sample. The J gene is TRBJ2-2, the V gene TRBV11-3; a possible D gene is TRBD2 (6 bases). In germline, CDR1 is SGHNT, CDR2 YENEEA. The CDR3 spans 15 residues. In DNA form, the CDR3 reads TGTGCCAGCAGCCTAGAGGGAGGACCCCACGGGGAGCTGTTTTTT. Protein: CASSLEGGPHGELFF. Looking up the rest from reference TRBV11-3 and TRBJ2-2 gives the full variable domain: EAGVVQSPRYKIIEKKQPVAFWCNPISGHNTLYWYLQNLGQGPELLIRYENEEAVDDSQLPKDRFSAERLKGVDSTLKIQPAELGDSAVYLCASSLEGGPHGELFFGEGSRLTVL.

This clone was found a few times. V and J are TRBV28 and TRBJ1-2; D may be TRBD1 (5 bases). V lost 3 bases to trimming and J lost 2 bases, with 13 bases between them. Per the germline V gene, CDR1 is MDHEN and CDR2 is SYDVKM. CDR3 length equals 15 residues. CDR3 amino acids: CASSFHPRTNYGYTF. The CDR3 coding sequence is TGTGCCAGCAGTTTCCATCCCCGGACAAACTATGGCTACACCTTC.

The V call is TRBV18, the J call TRBJ1-1; D unresolved. In germline, CDR1 is KGHSH, CDR2 LQKENI. There are 12 residues in the CDR3. The V end was cut by 3 bases, the J end by 6 bases, with 8 bases between. CDR3: CASSPGRAEAFF. The CDR3 nucleotides read TGTGCCAGCTCACCTGGGAGGGCTGAAGCTTTCTTT. The entire variable domain, with the rest obtained from reference TRBV18 and TRBJ1-1, is as follows: NAGVMQNPRHLVRRRGQEARLRCSPMKGHSHVYWYRQLPEEGLKFMVYLQKENIIDESGMPKERFSAEFPKEGPSILRIQQVVRGDSAAYFCASSPGRAEAFFGQGTRLTVV.

The V and J genes are TRBV6-1 and TRBJ1-5; D is unclear. The CDR3 totals 16 residues. V was trimmed by 3 bases and J by 0 bases, leaving 12 bases between them. Germline values: CDR1 MNHNS, CDR2 SASEGT. The DNA of the CDR3 is TGTGCCAGCAGTGAGCGAGGGTCTGATAGCAATCAGCCCCAGCATTTT. It codes for CASSERGSDSNQPQHF.

This clone was seen once. This chain links TRBV9 with TRBJ1-5, with 11 bases aligning to TRBD1. CDR1 and CDR2 from the germline V gene are SGDLS and YYNGEE. J lost 6 bases, V lost 5 bases, and 4 bases had no gene match. The CDR3 is 14 amino acids. CDR3: CASSTGTGGQPQHF. The CDR3 DNA reads as TGTGCCAGCAGTACGGGGACAGGGGGTCAGCCCCAGCATTTT.

The V gene is TRBV30, the J gene TRBJ2-1; D is possibly TRBD2 (5 bases). The CDR3 length is 12 residues. V was clipped by 4 bases and J by 4 bases, with 8 bases between them. Germline V gene lookup returns CDR1 GTSNPN and CDR2 SVGIG (reference sequence). CDR3 protein: CAWNRGYNEQFF. The CDR3 DNA sequence: TGTGCCTGGAATCGAGGGTACAATGAGCAGTTCTTC.

The V gene is TRBV14, the J gene TRBJ2-1, with D possibly matching TRBD2 (5 bases). This CDR3 has 14 amino acids. The ends were cut back, 0 bases at V and 8 bases at J, with 11 bases in the middle. CDR1 SGHDN and CDR2 FVKESK come from the germline V gene. CDR3 in DNA: TGTGCCAGCAGCCAAGATAAGTTGGAGGATGAGCAGTTCTTC. Translated, it gives CASSQDKLEDEQFF.

The genes are TRBV27 and TRBJ2-5, with a weak D call TRBD2 (5 bases). Germline V gene lookup returns CDR1 MNHEY and CDR2 SMNVEV (reference sequence). This CDR3 contains 14 residues. V lost 2 bases and J 4 bases, leaving 11 bases between the germline ends. This CDR3 is CASSLTLGGETQYF. Written as DNA, the CDR3 is TGTGCCAGCAGTTTAACGTTAGGAGGAGAGACCCAGTACTTC.

This rearrangement joins TRBV19 to TRBJ1-5; 7 bases align to TRBD1. Germline CDR1 is LNHDA and CDR2 is SQIVND (reference sequence). V gave up 5 bases and J gave up 7 bases; unmatched junction bases: 5. This CDR3 spans 13 amino acids. The CDR3: CASSPDRKQPQHF. The CDR3 nucleotides read TGTGCCAGTAGTCCGGACAGGAAGCAGCCCCAGCATTTT.

V gene TRBV5-4 combines with J gene TRBJ2-7; the D is unclear. This CDR3 spans 13 amino acids. The V gene lost 7 bases and the J gene lost 5 bases, with 16 bases spanning the gap. The germline gives CDR1 SGHNT, CDR2 YYREEE (reference sequence). CDR3 bases: TGTGCCAGCCAATTGGCAGGTACCGACGAGCAGTACTTC. The encoded protein is CASQLAGTDEQYF.

The CDR3 bases are TGCGCCAGCAGTGATAATAGCGGCTCCTACAATGAGCAGTTCTTC. Translated, it gives CASSDNSGSYNEQFF. This chain links TRBV10-1 with TRBJ2-1; TRBD2 might be the D (6 bases). Trimming left V 3 bases short and J 0 bases short, with 9 bases between. Germline V gene lookup returns CDR1 WNHNN and CDR2 SYGVQD (reference sequence). The CDR3 runs 15 residues.

The rearrangement joins TRBV5-4 to TRBJ2-5; 8 bases fit TRBD1. V gave up 3 bases and J gave up 2 bases; unmatched junction bases: 15. The length of the CDR3 is 18 residues. Germline V gene lookup returns CDR1 SGHNT and CDR2 YYREEE (reference sequence). DNA of the CDR3: TGTGCCAGCAGCTCGGGGCCCTACAGGGGGTGGGGGCAAGAGACCCAGTACTTC. Translating gives CASSSGPYRGWGQETQYF.

This clone was counted between two and nine times. This sequence joins TRBV30 and TRBJ2-1, with D possibly being TRBD1 (6 bases). The CDR3 is 12 residues long. The V and J ends lost 1 base and 8 bases respectively, with 9 bases between them. Germline CDR1 reads GTSNPN; CDR2 reads SVGIG (reference sequence). The CDR3 nucleotides read TGTGCCTGGAGTGCAGGGGTGTATGAGCAGTTCTTC. Translated, it gives CAWSAGVYEQFF. Full variable domain (missing parts from reference TRBV30 and TRBJ2-1): SQTIHQWPATLVQPVGSPLSLECTVEGTSNPNLYWYRQAAGRGLQLLFYSVGIGQISSEVPQNLSASRPQDRQFILSSKKLLLSDSGFYLCAWSAGVYEQFFGPGTRLTVL.

The V call is TRBV5-4, the J call TRBJ2-1, with TRBD2 as a possible D gene (6 bases). Trimming pared 10 bases from V and 6 bases from J, leaving 17 bases between. Germline V gives CDR1 SGHNT, CDR2 YYREEE (reference sequence). CDR3 length: 13 amino acids. The CDR3 reads CAGGDPPPNEQFF. Here the CDR3 DNA reads TGTGCCGGAGGGGACCCCCCGCCCAATGAGCAGTTCTTC.

This chain connects TRBV6-2 or TRBV6-3 to TRBJ2-7; D not certain. The CDR3 spans 13 residues. V was cut by 2 bases and J by 6 bases, with 11 bases left in between. The germline V gene has CDR1 MNHEY and CDR2 SVGEGT. In DNA form, the CDR3 reads TGTGCCAGCAGTTACGGTCAGAACGCCGAGCAGTACTTC. Its protein product is CASSYGQNAEQYF.

This chain uses TRBV7-2 with TRBJ2-7; 8 bases map to TRBD2. V shed 5 bases and J 12 bases; nucleotides not matched to a gene: 15. Germline assignment: CDR1 SGHTA and CDR2 FQGNSA. CDR3 size: 14 residues. This chain's CDR3 is CASSPPTGGPDRYF. CDR3 sequence (DNA): TGTGCCAGCAGCCCCCCTACGGGAGGGCCTGATCGGTACTTC.